This entry is about one T cell receptor (beta chain). V lost 1 base, J lost 4 bases, and 5 bases lay in between. The CDR3 spans 13 residues. Germline V gene lookup returns CDR1 LNHDA and CDR2 SQIVND (reference sequence). The sample belongs to a study of blood T cell repertoires in COVID-19. TCRdb's copy holds only in-frame clones and misses some; the assay was immunoSEQ multiplex PCR. The sample lists some 430,000 clones; 90% were seen once. The origin of this receptor is a young man who had recovered from COVID-19. The rearrangement uses TRBV19 and TRBJ1-5; D not resolved. The sequencing sample was made of PBMCs or T cells enriched from blood (not recorded which). The CDR3 spells CASSIAQNQPQHF. CDR3 DNA: TGTGCCAGTAGTATAGCCCAAAATCAGCCCCAGCATTTT.